This T cell receptor beta chain comes out of a study of T-cell memory formation after mild COVID-19. Study overall: Each donor largely had its own TCR clusters.

The V segment lost 3 bases and the J segment 2 bases; nucleotides outside the gene matches: 6. The germline V gene has CDR1 LGHDT and CDR2 YNNKEL (reference sequence). The CDR3 extends over 17 amino acids. 5'RACE, which relied on constant-segment primers, yielded TCR alpha and TCR beta cDNA libraries carrying sample barcodes and UMIs. One entry per CDR3 protein, called by TCRdb with MiXCR from the 5' RACE reads. Of a few hundred thousand distinct CDR3 sequences detected, roughly 20% appear once; the ten largest clones hold about 12%. The receptor was isolated from an adult woman who had mild COVID-19 (a few samples of this study predate the infection). Cell type and time point are not known. This rearrangement joins TRBV3-1 to TRBJ2-1, with 11 bases aligning to TRBD2. Sequencing was carried out using PBMCs or a T cell subset sorted from them (not recorded which). The CDR3 DNA sequence: TGTGCCAGCAGCCAGGAGCTTAGCGGGGGGGCCTACAATGAGCAGTTCTTC. Amino acids: CASSQELSGGAYNEQFF.